This T cell receptor (beta chain) came from a study of cytomegalovirus exposure and HLA in healthy donors. Study conclusions and caveats: A list of 150 to 200 TCR beta chains associated with cytomegalovirus was given.

In the PCR, 60 Vbeta and 13 Jbeta primers were used. Assay: immunoSEQ multiplex PCR; the TCRdb copy retains only in-frame clones and omits some. The repertoire holds 150,000 to 200,000 clones, with around four fifths as singletons. Notes on this clone: The antigen is undetermined.

This CDR3 contains 15 residues. In germline, CDR1 is SGDLS, CDR2 YYNGEE. V shed 2 bases and J shed 0 bases, with 8 bases lying between them. Sequencing used PBMCs. The chain links TRBV9 to TRBJ2-2; D is possibly TRBD1 (6 bases). The clonotype originates from a male donor in good health and CMV-seronegative. The CDR3 reads CASSVGQPNTGELFF. CDR3 coding DNA: TGTGCCAGCAGCGTCGGACAGCCGAACACCGGGGAGCTGTTTTTT.